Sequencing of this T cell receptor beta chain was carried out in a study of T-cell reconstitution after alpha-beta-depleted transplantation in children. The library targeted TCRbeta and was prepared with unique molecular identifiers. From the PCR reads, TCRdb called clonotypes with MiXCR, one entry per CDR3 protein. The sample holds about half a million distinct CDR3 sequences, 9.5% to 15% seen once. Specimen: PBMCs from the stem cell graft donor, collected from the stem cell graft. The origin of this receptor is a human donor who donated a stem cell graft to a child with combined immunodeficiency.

CDR3 sequence (DNA): TGTGCCAGCAGGTTTGGGGGAGAAGGTGAGCAGTTCTTC. Translating gives CASRFGGEGEQFF. The V call is TRBV12-3 or TRBV12-4, the J call TRBJ2-1; D might be TRBD1 or TRBD2, each matching 5 bases. Trimming removed 6 bases from V and 9 bases from J, with 15 bases in between. The CDR3 totals 13 residues.